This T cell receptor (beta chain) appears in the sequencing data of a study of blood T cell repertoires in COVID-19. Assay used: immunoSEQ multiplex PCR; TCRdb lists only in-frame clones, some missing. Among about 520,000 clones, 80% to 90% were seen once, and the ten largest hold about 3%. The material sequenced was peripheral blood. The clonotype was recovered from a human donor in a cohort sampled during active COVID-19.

The CDR3 region has the DNA TGTGCCAGCACGCGAGAGTGGGACATGGAATATGAAAAACTGTTTTTT. The encoded protein is CASTREWDMEYEKLFF. The V call is TRBV9, the J call TRBJ1-4, with D possibly matching TRBD1 (6 bases). This CDR3 comprises 16 residues. V was pared by 6 bases and J by 6 bases, with 21 bases between. Germline V CDR1 and CDR2: SGDLS, YYNGEE.